The 15 T cell receptor beta chains listed next were all sequenced from one sample in a study of cytomegalovirus exposure and HLA in healthy donors. Primers: 60 Vbeta forward and 13 Jbeta reverse. Repertoires were generated with immunoSEQ multiplex PCR, while TCRdb's copy carries only in-frame clones and drops some. The data contain about 130,000 clones, around 78% of them singletons. The sequenced material came from PBMCs. The origin of the receptors is a woman aged 40 to 49 in good health and CMV-seronegative.

The CDR3 here is CAILAGGNYNEQFF. The CDR3 DNA reads TGTGCCATCCTCGCGGGGGGGAATTACAATGAGCAGTTCTTC. This rearrangement joins TRBV7-9 to TRBJ2-1; 9 nucleotides match TRBD2. Losses at the gene ends were 10 bases for V and 4 bases for J; bases not matched to a gene: 8. Per the germline V gene, CDR1 is SEHNR and CDR2 is FQNEAQ (reference sequence). The CDR3 contains 14 residues.

The rearrangement links TRBV18 to TRBJ2-1; TRBD2 might be the D (6 bases). V gave up 6 bases and J gave up 4 bases, with 16 bases separating them. Germline V gene lookup returns CDR1 KGHSH and CDR2 LQKENI. The CDR3 contains 15 residues. The CDR3 nucleotides are TGTGCCAGCTCTTTGCCCGGGACTGCTTACAATGAGCAGTTCTTC. As protein: CASSLPGTAYNEQFF.

The rearrangement uses TRBV15 and TRBJ2-1; D is possibly TRBD1 (6 bases). The V end lost 0 bases, the J end lost 5 bases, and 8 bases lay between the germline ends. CDR3 size: 14 residues. In germline, CDR1 is LNHNV, CDR2 YYDKDF (reference sequence). CDR3 bases: TGTGCCACCAGCAGAGATACAGGGAACAATGAGCAGTTCTTC. Translated, it gives CATSRDTGNNEQFF.

The chain employs TRBV6-1 and TRBJ1-4, with D possibly TRBD1 on 5 matching bases. CDR3 length equals 14 residues. Trimming stripped 6 bases from V and 7 bases from J, with 15 bases between. Per the germline V gene, CDR1 is MNHNS and CDR2 is SASEGT. The CDR3 protein is CASRNGGMGEKLFF. Written as DNA, the CDR3 is TGTGCCAGCAGAAACGGGGGAATGGGTGAAAAACTGTTTTTT.

This clone was seen only once. The rearrangement uses TRBV10-1 and TRBJ1-3; no clear D. CDR1 WNHNN and CDR2 SYGVQD come from the germline V gene (reference sequence). With 3 bases removed from V and 1 base from J, the gap between germline ends came to 7 bases. The length of the CDR3 is 14 residues. CDR3 region: CASSEGGSGNTIYF. CDR3 nucleotide sequence: TGCGCCAGCAGTGAAGGAGGGTCTGGAAACACCATATATTTT.

V gene TRBV13 combines with J gene TRBJ2-2, with D maybe TRBD1 (6 bases). This CDR3 contains 13 residues. The germline CDR1 and CDR2 sequences are PRHDT and FYEKMQ (reference sequence). V lost 5 bases and J 7 bases, leaving 11 bases between the germline ends. CDR3 in amino acids: CASSAGEVGELFF. CDR3 nucleotides: TGTGCCAGCAGCGCAGGGGAAGTCGGGGAGCTGTTTTTT.

This clone was counted between two and nine times. The chain is built from TRBV6-5 and TRBJ1-5; 8 nucleotides align to TRBD1. V gave up 6 bases and J gave up 3 bases; unmatched junction bases: 7. CDR1 is MNHEY, CDR2 SVGAGI, per germline. CDR3 length: 15 residues. The CDR3 protein is CASRNDRGPNQPQHF. CDR3 nucleotide sequence: TGTGCCAGCAGAAATGACAGGGGCCCCAATCAGCCCCAGCATTTT.

There are a few counts of this clone. The V and J genes are TRBV28 and TRBJ2-7; D is perhaps TRBD1 (5 bases). This CDR3 is built from 14 residues. Germline values: CDR1 MDHEN, CDR2 SYDVKM. Deletions cut 1 base from V and 3 bases from J, with 10 bases between. The CDR3 reads CASSLSSGNYEQYF. The CDR3 nucleotides are TGTGCCAGCAGTTTATCGTCAGGGAACTACGAGCAGTACTTC.

This clone has a handful of counts. The V call is TRBV7-9, the J call TRBJ2-2; 8 positions match TRBD1. The junction had 16 bases not matched to a gene; V was cut back by 5 bases and J by 5 bases. Germline V gene data show CDR1 as SEHNR and CDR2 as FQNEAQ (reference sequence). This CDR3 is 18 amino acids long. The CDR3 nucleotides read TGTGCCAGCAGCCCCCACTTCTCGGACAGGGATTTTACCGGGGAGCTGTTTTTT. It codes for CASSPHFSDRDFTGELFF.

There are a few counts of this clone. V and J are TRBV6-6 and TRBJ2-3, with TRBD2 identical over 7 bases. The V gene's germline CDR1 is MNHNY and CDR2 SVGAGI (reference sequence). J was trimmed by 6 bases and V by 2 bases; bases with no gene match: 8. The CDR3 is 15 residues long. CDR3 residues: CASSYAGTGGDTQYF. CDR3 nucleotides: TGTGCCAGCAGTTACGCGGGGACCGGGGGGGATACGCAGTATTTT.

The chain is built from TRBV5-6 and TRBJ2-3; unclear D gene. Deletions cut 2 bases from V and 2 bases from J, with 9 bases between. The CDR3 sequence is 14 residues long. Germline CDR1 SGHDT, CDR2 YYEEEE. CDR3 sequence (DNA): TGTGCCAGCAGCTTCCGGTCCACCACAGATACGCAGTATTTT. This translates into CASSFRSTTDTQYF.

The chain is built from TRBV28 and TRBJ2-3; 12 bases match TRBD2. Germline CDR1 and CDR2: MDHEN and SYDVKM. The V gene end was trimmed by 4 bases and the J gene end by 10 bases; junction bases not matched to a gene: 6. The CDR3 runs 14 residues. The CDR3 is CASSSRLAGEAQYF. In DNA, the CDR3 is TGTGCCAGCAGTTCCCGACTAGCGGGAGAGGCGCAGTATTTT.

This clone was seen only once. This rearrangement joins TRBV21-1 to TRBJ2-7; TRBD1 is the table's D call, not checked against the DNA. TRBV21-1 is termed a pseudogene. There are 14 residues in the CDR3. The CDR3 DNA reads TGTGCCAGCGGTCACCGGGACAGGGGTTACGAGCAGTACTTC. Amino acid sequence: CASGHRDRGYEQYF.

V and J are TRBV28 and TRBJ1-1; D gene ambiguous. CDR1 and CDR2 from the germline V gene are MDHEN and SYDVKM. The CDR3 covers 15 residues. V was trimmed by 5 bases and J by 1 base, leaving 14 bases between them. CDR3 loop: CASSLAGDGNTEAFF. The CDR3, as DNA: TGTGCCAGCAGTCTTGCGGGTGATGGGAACACTGAAGCTTTCTTT.

The chain employs TRBV5-1 and TRBJ2-1, with TRBD2 identical over 15 bases. V was pared by 2 bases and J by 0 bases, with 6 bases of the junction left unmatched. Per germline, CDR1 SGHRS and CDR2 YFSETQ. This CDR3 is 19 amino acids long. In nucleotides, the CDR3 is TGCGCCAGCAGCTTATCCGGGACTAGCGGGAGGAGCTCCTACAATGAGCAGTTCTTC. The encoded protein is CASSLSGTSGRSSYNEQFF. The whole variable domain, filled in from reference TRBV5-1 and TRBJ2-1, reads KAGVTQTPRYLIKTRGQQVTLSCSPISGHRSVSWYQQTPGQGLQFLFEYFSETQRNKGNFPGRFSGRQFSNSRSEMNVSTLELGDSALYLCASSLSGTSGRSSYNEQFFGPGTRLTVL.